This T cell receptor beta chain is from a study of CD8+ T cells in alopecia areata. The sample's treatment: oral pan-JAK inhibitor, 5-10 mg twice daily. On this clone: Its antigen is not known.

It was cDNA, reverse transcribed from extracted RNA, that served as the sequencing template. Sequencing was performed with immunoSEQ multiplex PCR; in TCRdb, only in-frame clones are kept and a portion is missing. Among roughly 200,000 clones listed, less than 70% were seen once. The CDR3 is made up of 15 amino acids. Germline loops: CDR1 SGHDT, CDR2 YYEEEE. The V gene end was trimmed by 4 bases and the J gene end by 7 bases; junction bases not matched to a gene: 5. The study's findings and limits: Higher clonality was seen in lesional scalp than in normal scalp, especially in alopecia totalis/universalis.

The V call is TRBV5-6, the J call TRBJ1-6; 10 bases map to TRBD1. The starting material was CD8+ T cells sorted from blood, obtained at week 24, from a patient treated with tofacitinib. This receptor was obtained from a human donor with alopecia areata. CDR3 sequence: CASSGTGVGNSPLHF. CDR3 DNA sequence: TGTGCCAGCAGCGGGACAGGGGTAGGCAATTCACCCCTCCACTTT.